This passage covers 22 T cell receptor beta chains from one sample sequenced in a study of blood T cell repertoires in COVID-19. Assay: immunoSEQ multiplex PCR; the TCRdb copy retains only in-frame clones and omits some. The sample yields hundreds of thousands of clones, around 88% seen once. Sequencing was performed on peripheral blood. All receptors come from a woman in her forties or fifties with acute or convalescent COVID-19.

This clone was picked up a small number of times. The chain carries TRBV10-3 and TRBJ2-3; 10 bases match TRBD1. Germline lookup yields CDR1 ENHRY and CDR2 SYGVKD. Germline trimming cut 10 bases from V and 1 base from J; bases unmatched to any gene: 8. The CDR3 runs 15 residues. CDR3 nucleotides: TGTGCCACAGACAGGGGGCAGGGGGGCACAGATACGCAGTATTTT. Its protein is CATDRGQGGTDTQYF.

The J gene is TRBJ1-1, the V gene TRBV12-3 or TRBV12-4; the match to TRBD1 covers 8 bases. With V trimmed by 6 bases and J by 3 bases, 3 bases remained unmatched. This CDR3 has 13 residues. The CDR3 bases are TGTGCCAGCAGATACAGGGGGGACACTGAAGCTTTCTTT. Its translation is CASRYRGDTEAFF.

The chain joins TRBV29-1 to TRBJ1-2, with TRBD1 matching over 10 bases. The V gene's germline CDR1 is SQVTM and CDR2 ANQGSEA. Trimming cost V 7 bases and J 3 bases; bases outside gene matches: 14. CDR3 length: 16 amino acids. The CDR3 bases are TGCAGCGACCGACAGGGGGCCGGTTTGAGCGACTATGGCTACACCTTC. Its translation is CSDRQGAGLSDYGYTF. Complete variable domain (other parts from reference TRBV29-1 and TRBJ1-2): SAVISQKPSRDICQRGTSLTIQCQVDSQVTMMFWYRQQPGQSLTLIATANQGSEATYESGFVIDKFPISRPNLTFSTLTVSNMSPEDSSIYLCSDRQGAGLSDYGYTFGSGTRLTVV.

This clone occurred a few times. This chain connects TRBV3-1 (or the pseudogene TRBV3-2) to TRBJ2-2, with 12 bases lining up with TRBD1. Trimming cost V 5 bases and J 5 bases; bases outside gene matches: 12. The CDR3 length is 18 residues. Germline lookup yields CDR1 LGHDT and CDR2 YNNKEL (reference sequence). The CDR3 region has the DNA TGTGCCAGCAGCTCCTACGGGACAGGGGGCTATTATACCGGGGAGCTGTTTTTT. The encoded protein is CASSSYGTGGYYTGELFF.

A word on this clone: This sample includes further DNA sequences coding for the same CDR3. The chain carries TRBV5-4 and TRBJ2-5; tentatively, D is TRBD1 (5 bases). The length of the CDR3 is 14 residues. Trimming stripped 0 bases from V and 2 bases from J, with 8 bases between. CDR1 is SGHNT, CDR2 YYREEE, per germline (reference sequence). This CDR3 reads CASSLGGTQETQYF. CDR3 DNA: TGTGCCAGCAGCTTGGGGGGCACACAAGAGACCCAGTACTTC. Complete variable domain (other parts from reference TRBV5-4 and TRBJ2-5): ETGVTQSPTHLIKTRGQQVTLRCSSQSGHNTVSWYQQALGQGPQFIFQYYREEENGRGNFPPRFSGLQFPNYSSELNVNALELDDSALYLCASSLGGTQETQYFGPGTRLLVL.

The genes are TRBV11-2 and TRBJ2-5; 10 nucleotides match TRBD2. J lost 9 bases, V lost 0 bases, and 1 base had no gene match. The CDR3 has 13 amino acids. Germline V gene sequence: CDR1 SGHAT, CDR2 FQNNGV. The CDR3 DNA is TGTGCCAGCAGCTTAGATCTAGCGGGGGCCCAGTACTTC. Amino acids: CASSLDLAGAQYF.

This rearrangement joins TRBV19 to TRBJ2-3; 9 nucleotides match TRBD1. From germline, CDR1 is LNHDA and CDR2 SQIVND (reference sequence). The CDR3 totals 16 residues. The J segment lost 4 bases and the V segment lost 1 base, leaving 6 bases of the junction unmatched. Here the CDR3 reads CASSIGWTGDPDTQYF. CDR3 bases: TGTGCCAGTAGTATAGGTTGGACAGGGGACCCAGATACGCAGTATTTT.

The table lists this clone with many counts. J is TRBJ1-2 and V is TRBV7-8, with unresolved D. V lost 4 bases, J lost 4 bases, and 10 bases lay in between. The length of the CDR3 is 13 residues. CDR1 SGHVS and CDR2 FQNEAQ come from the germline V gene. This chain's CDR3 is CASSSDIRYGYTF. In nucleotides, the CDR3 is TGTGCCAGCAGCTCCGACATCCGCTATGGCTACACCTTC.

This clone was seen only once. The chain has TRBV6-5 and TRBJ2-1, with 7 positions matching TRBD2. CDR1 and CDR2 (germline): MNHEY, SVGAGI. V lost 7 bases, J lost 5 bases, and 11 bases stayed unmatched. CDR3 length: 15 residues. This CDR3 reads CASTTGLAADNEQFF. The CDR3 DNA reads TGTGCCAGCACCACAGGCCTAGCGGCCGACAATGAGCAGTTCTTC.

The rearrangement joins TRBV12-5 to TRBJ2-5; D is perhaps TRBD1 (5 bases). Trimming stripped 0 bases from V and 1 base from J, with 18 bases between. Per germline, CDR1 LGHNT and CDR2 FRNRAP. This CDR3 region has 18 residues. CDR3 amino acids: CASGLVPVVQGFQETQYF. The CDR3, as DNA: TGTGCTAGTGGTTTGGTACCGGTAGTTCAGGGCTTCCAAGAGACCCAGTACTTC.

The genes are TRBV11-2 and TRBJ2-7; TRBD2 agrees at 8 bases. V was pared by 0 bases and J by 3 bases, with 7 bases of the junction left unmatched. This CDR3 is built from 16 residues. Germline values: CDR1 SGHAT, CDR2 FQNNGV. The CDR3 DNA follows: TGTGCCAGCAGCTTAGATGGTCAGCGGGAGCGCTACGAGCAGTACTTC. This encodes CASSLDGQRERYEQYF. Variable domain in full (rest from reference TRBV11-2 and TRBJ2-7): EAGVAQSPRYKIIEKRQSVAFWCNPISGHATLYWYQQILGQGPKLLIQFQNNGVVDDSQLPKDRFSAERLKGVDSTLKIQPAKLEDSAVYLCASSLDGQRERYEQYFGPGTRLTVT.

The V gene is TRBV14, the J gene TRBJ2-7; 12 bases fit TRBD2. The CDR3 sequence is 15 residues long. In germline, CDR1 is SGHDN, CDR2 FVKESK. V lost 0 bases to trimming and J lost 6 bases; unmatched junction nucleotides: 3. For the CDR3, the DNA is TGTGCCAGCAGCCAAGAAGGACTAGCGGGATCCGAGCAGTACTTC. Encoded protein: CASSQEGLAGSEQYF.

The chain combines TRBV4-1 with TRBJ1-1, with 8 bases that match TRBD1. This CDR3 has 16 amino acids. Germline loops: CDR1 MGHRA, CDR2 YSYEKL. Unmatched junction bases numbered 6, after V lost 1 base and J lost 2 bases. CDR3 region: CASSQGWGQVNTEAFF. The CDR3 nucleotides are TGCGCCAGCAGCCAAGGTTGGGGACAGGTAAACACTGAAGCTTTCTTT.

The gene calls are TRBV10-2 and TRBJ2-7; 10 bases agree with TRBD2. The J segment lost 0 bases and the V segment lost 6 bases, leaving 2 bases of the junction unmatched. This CDR3 spans 14 amino acids. The germline gives CDR1 WSHSY, CDR2 SAAADI. The CDR3 spells CASRWTSGSYEQYF. CDR3 bases: TGCGCCAGCAGATGGACTAGCGGCTCCTACGAGCAGTACTTC.

CDR3 in amino acids: CASSPLGQGASGELFF. CDR3 bases: TGTGCCAGCAGCCCTCTCGGACAGGGGGCATCCGGGGAGCTGTTTTTT. The chain carries TRBV11-2 and TRBJ2-2; 11 bases align to TRBD1. With 5 bases clipped from V and 6 bases from J, the junction kept 8 bases outside the gene matches. The CDR3 extends over 16 amino acids. From germline, CDR1 is SGHAT and CDR2 FQNNGV.

V and J are TRBV20-1 and TRBJ2-5; D tentatively fits TRBD1 or TRBD2 (6 bases each). The CDR3 has 12 amino acids. The germline gives CDR1 DFQATT, CDR2 SNEGSKA (reference sequence). Trimming removed 5 bases from V and 4 bases from J, with 11 bases in between. CDR3 amino acids: CSAGEGGETQYF. CDR3 DNA sequence: TGCAGTGCTGGTGAGGGGGGAGAGACCCAGTACTTC.

The V gene is TRBV28, the J gene TRBJ1-5, with 7 bases that match TRBD1. J lost 2 bases, V lost 6 bases, and 7 bases had no gene match. The CDR3 has 15 residues. Germline V lookup: CDR1 MDHEN, CDR2 SYDVKM. The CDR3 coding sequence is TGTGCCAGCAGAGGACAGGAGCTCGGCAATCAGCCCCAGCATTTT. It codes for CASRGQELGNQPQHF.

This chain connects TRBV27 to TRBJ1-2; D gene unclear. Germline assignment: CDR1 MNHEY and CDR2 SMNVEV (reference sequence). V was trimmed by 3 bases and J by 0 bases, leaving 11 bases between them. This CDR3 has 15 amino acids. CDR3 amino acids: CASSLGVGANYGYTF. CDR3 coding DNA: TGTGCCAGCAGTTTGGGAGTTGGGGCTAACTATGGCTACACCTTC.

Concerning this clone: Other DNA sequences in this sample translate to the same CDR3. The chain has TRBV14 and TRBJ2-2, with TRBD2 matching 8 bases. Germline V gives CDR1 SGHDN, CDR2 FVKESK. The trim removed 4 bases at V and 6 bases at J, leaving 13 bases unmatched. The CDR3 has 17 residues. CDR3 residues: CASSPLRTSFESGELFF. The CDR3 coding sequence is TGTGCCAGCAGCCCTCTTAGGACTAGCTTTGAGTCCGGGGAGCTGTTTTTT.

The chain recombines TRBV6-1 with TRBJ1-2; TRBD1 aligns across 10 bases. The CDR3 covers 15 residues. Germline loops: CDR1 MNHNS, CDR2 SASEGT. V lost 0 bases and J lost 8; bases outside the gene matches: 6. Written as DNA, the CDR3 is TGTGCCAGCAGTGAAGCCAGGACAGGGGGTAAGGGCTACACCTTC. Translated, it gives CASSEARTGGKGYTF.

V gene TRBV12-5 combines with J gene TRBJ2-7; the match to TRBD1 covers 8 bases. Trimming at V came to 2 bases and at J to 1 base, leaving 10 bases not matched to a gene. The CDR3 extends over 17 amino acids. Per germline, CDR1 LGHNT and CDR2 FRNRAP. The CDR3 here is CASGLTPDRAVSYEQYF. Here the CDR3 DNA reads TGTGCTAGTGGTTTGACACCGGACAGGGCGGTGTCCTACGAGCAGTACTTC.

The CDR3 sequence is CASGPPGDEKRSPLHF. The DNA for the CDR3 is TGTGCTAGTGGCCCCCCAGGGGACGAAAAGAGGTCACCCCTCCACTTT. The chain is built from TRBV12-5 and TRBJ1-6; TRBD1 is a possible D gene (6 bases). Trimming took off 6 bases at V and 10 bases at J, with 22 bases between the two ends. Germline loops: CDR1 LGHNT, CDR2 FRNRAP. This CDR3 has 16 residues.